The clone carrying this T cell receptor (beta chain) was seen more than once but under ten times. Antigen unknown. This entry is derived from a study of identical twins. Unique molecular identifiers were present on the cDNA, and a universal primer site came from template switching. A single record per CDR3 protein comes from TCRdb applying MiXCR to the 5' RACE reads. Here the sample spans 1,800,000 or so distinct CDR3 sequences, around a third being singletons. The V end lost 2 bases, the J end lost 5 bases, and 13 bases lay between the germline ends. The CDR3 is 14 residues long. Germline V gene data show CDR1 as SGHRS and CDR2 as YFSETQ. Study-wide results and caveats: Part of the zero-insertion signal could reflect confounding by invariant MAIT and iNKT cells.

The specimen was cord blood. The chain employs TRBV5-1 and TRBJ2-5; maybe TRBD2 (5 bases). The receptor was derived from a newborn girl in good health. The CDR3 coding sequence is TGCGCCAGCAGCTTCGGACCCCGCGGGGAGACCCAGTACTTC. This translates into CASSFGPRGETQYF.